Below are 21 T cell receptor beta chains sequenced from a single sample in a study of T cell responses to AZD1222 COVID-19 vaccine. The table came from immunoSEQ multiplex PCR; TCRdb's copy has only in-frame clones and leaves some out. The table records around 120,000 clones, under 90% of them present only once. Sequenced here: peripheral blood, sampled on day 0 of AZD1222 vaccination. The origin of the receptors is an adult in good health.

J is TRBJ2-7 and V is TRBV27, with D tentatively TRBD1 (6 bases). Trimming removed 6 bases at V and 4 bases at J, with 19 bases between. Germline-derived CDR1 and CDR2 are MNHEY and SMNVEV (reference sequence). This CDR3 is 15 amino acids long. CDR3 sequence reads: CASSQQGVIQYEQYF. CDR3 sequence (DNA): TGTGCCAGCAGCCAACAGGGCGTCATACAGTACGAGCAGTACTTC.

V usage is TRBV2 and J usage is TRBJ1-5, with D tentatively TRBD1 (6 bases). The V end was cut by 8 bases, the J end by 9 bases, with 20 bases between. This CDR3 is 14 amino acids long. Germline loops: CDR1 SNHLY, CDR2 FYNNEI. The CDR3 sequence is CASSTRGASTPQHF. CDR3 nucleotide sequence: TGTGCCAGCTCCACCCGGGGGGCTAGTACGCCCCAGCATTTT. The variable domain in full, with the rest retrieved from reference TRBV2 and TRBJ1-5, is EPEVTQTPSHQVTQMGQEVILRCVPISNHLYFYWYRQILGQKVEFLVSFYNNEISEKSEIFDDQFSVERPDGSNFTLKIRSTKLEDSAMYFCASSTRGASTPQHFGDGTRLSIL.

V gene TRBV7-3 combines with J gene TRBJ2-1; 9 bases align to TRBD1. The V and J ends lost 4 bases and 4 bases, in that order; junction bases with no gene match: 5. The CDR3 extends over 15 amino acids. The germline V gene encodes CDR1 SGHTA and CDR2 FQGTGA. CDR3 in DNA: TGTGCCAGCAGCTCCCCGGGACAGGGTTACAATGAGCAGTTCTTC. Residues: CASSSPGQGYNEQFF.

The chain carries TRBV6-5 and TRBJ1-4; 9 bases fit TRBD1. There are 14 residues in the CDR3. The ends lost 5 bases at V and 8 bases at J; junction bases unmatched: 6. Germline-derived CDR1 and CDR2 are MNHEY and SVGAGI. The CDR3 sequence is CASSRDREREKLFF. The CDR3 DNA reads TGTGCCAGCAGTCGGGACAGGGAGAGGGAAAAACTGTTTTTT.

V usage is TRBV28 and J usage is TRBJ2-7; weak D call: TRBD2 (5 bases). Germline V gene data show CDR1 as MDHEN and CDR2 as SYDVKM. With 6 bases removed from V and 6 bases from J, the gap between germline ends came to 27 bases. The CDR3 has 17 amino acids. CDR3 bases: TGTGCCAGCAGCCGCCGCGCCTACCTACGAGGGCCGAGCGAGCAGTACTTC. It yields the protein CASSRRAYLRGPSEQYF.

This chain links TRBV25-1 with TRBJ2-7, with 8 positions matching TRBD1. Germline CDR1 and CDR2: MGHDK and SYGVNS. J gave up 3 bases and V 2 bases, and 0 bases lay outside the gene matches. The CDR3 consists of 13 residues. CDR3 loop: CASSEDRGYEQYF. CDR3 DNA sequence: TGTGCCAGCAGTGAAGACAGGGGCTACGAGCAGTACTTC.

The chain recombines TRBV4-1 with TRBJ2-1; D may be TRBD1 or TRBD2 (5 bases each). Germline assignment: CDR1 MGHRA and CDR2 YSYEKL. The CDR3 contains 16 residues. V lost 3 bases, J lost 5 bases, and 17 bases lay in between. CDR3 DNA sequence: TGCGCCAGCAGCCACTATCCCCGAGGGGCCCACAATGAGCAGTTCTTC. Its protein is CASSHYPRGAHNEQFF.

V and J are TRBV27 and TRBJ2-1; no clear D. This CDR3 comprises 13 residues. The V and J ends lost 8 bases and 7 bases respectively, with 15 bases between them. Germline assignment: CDR1 MNHEY and CDR2 SMNVEV (reference sequence). In DNA form, the CDR3 reads TGTGCCAGCTCCTACCCCGGCAGGAATGAGCAGTTCTTC. It specifies CASSYPGRNEQFF.

The chain combines TRBV6-2 or TRBV6-3 with TRBJ1-5, with TRBD1 matching over 7 bases. Trimming removed 6 bases from V and 6 bases from J; junction bases left unmatched: 11. The CDR3 runs to 15 residues. CDR1 MNHEY and CDR2 SVGEGT come from the germline V gene. As DNA, the CDR3 is TGTGCCAGCAGCCGACAGGGTCAGGGCGCTCAGCCCCAGCATTTT. It is translated as CASSRQGQGAQPQHF.

V gene TRBV2 combines with J gene TRBJ2-1, with a possible D match to TRBD2 (5 bases). V lost 8 bases to trimming and J lost 3 bases, with 11 bases between them. Looked up from germline, CDR1 is SNHLY and CDR2 is FYNNEI. The CDR3 has 13 amino acids. The CDR3 is CASAATSYNEQFF. The CDR3 bases are TGTGCCAGCGCCGCCACTAGCTACAATGAGCAGTTCTTC.

This rearrangement joins TRBV7-2 to TRBJ2-1; the D is unclear. V was trimmed by 3 bases and J by 5 bases, leaving 11 bases between them. Per the germline V gene, CDR1 is SGHTA and CDR2 is FQGNSA. This CDR3 spans 14 amino acids. As DNA, the CDR3 is TGTGCCAGCAGCTTGGCTGCGGTGAACAATGAGCAGTTCTTC. It is translated as CASSLAAVNNEQFF.

The V and J genes are TRBV7-8 and TRBJ1-1; D uncertain. The CDR3 runs 11 residues. Germline CDR1 and CDR2: SGHVS and FQNEAQ. Trimming took 5 bases from V and 5 from J, leaving 6 bases between them. DNA of the CDR3: TGTGCCAGCAGCCCCCTAACTGAAGCTTTCTTT. It specifies CASSPLTEAFF.

The rearrangement joins TRBV18 to TRBJ2-5, with D maybe TRBD2 (5 bases). This CDR3 has 13 amino acids. Germline V gene data show CDR1 as KGHSH and CDR2 as LQKENI. Trimming took 2 bases from V and 9 from J, leaving 13 bases between them. In DNA, the CDR3 is TGTGCCAGCTCACCAGGAGGCCCCTGGGCCCAGTACTTC. Its protein is CASSPGGPWAQYF.

The chain uses TRBV7-9 and TRBJ1-4; no firm D call. V was shortened by 4 bases and J by 0 bases, with 15 bases between the two germline ends. This CDR3 contains 17 residues. Germline V gives CDR1 SEHNR, CDR2 FQNEAQ (reference sequence). DNA for the CDR3: TGTGCCAGCAGCTCCGCTAGGTCCCTTGCAACTAATGAAAAACTGTTTTTT. Translated, it gives CASSSARSLATNEKLFF.

This clone was seen only once. The same CDR3 also results from other DNA sequences found in this sample. This chain links TRBV18 with TRBJ2-7; D gene uncertain. CDR1 KGHSH and CDR2 LQKENI come from the germline V gene. Trimming pared 3 bases from V and 0 bases from J, leaving 6 bases between. The CDR3 loop spans 13 amino acids. The CDR3 is CASSPPSSYEQYF. In DNA form, the CDR3 reads TGTGCCAGCTCACCTCCCAGCTCCTACGAGCAGTACTTC.

The genes are TRBV6-5 and TRBJ1-6, with 7 bases lining up with TRBD1. Germline values: CDR1 MNHEY, CDR2 SVGAGI. V lost 0 bases to trimming and J lost 5 bases; unmatched junction nucleotides: 4. The CDR3 covers 16 residues. The CDR3 is CASSYSRGSHNSPLHF. The CDR3 nucleotides are TGTGCCAGCAGTTACTCCAGGGGGTCTCATAATTCACCCCTCCACTTT.

V usage is TRBV19 and J usage is TRBJ1-5; 11 positions agree with TRBD1. Germline V CDR1 and CDR2: LNHDA, SQIVND (reference sequence). J lost 0 bases, V lost 0 bases, and 7 bases had no gene match. The CDR3 contains 19 residues. The CDR3 protein is CASSIDGTGGSYSNQPQHF. DNA for the CDR3: TGTGCCAGTAGTATAGATGGGACAGGGGGATCGTATAGCAATCAGCCCCAGCATTTT.

This chain links TRBV2 with TRBJ2-2; D unresolved. Trimming removed 6 bases from V and 2 bases from J, with 13 bases in between. This CDR3 is built from 15 residues. Germline V gene data show CDR1 as SNHLY and CDR2 as FYNNEI. The CDR3 region has the DNA TGTGCCAGCAGGGTGCGAAAAACAAACACCGGGGAGCTGTTTTTT. Its translation is CASRVRKTNTGELFF. The full variable domain, in which reference TRBV2 and TRBJ2-2 provide the parts outside the CDR3, is EPEVTQTPSHQVTQMGQEVILRCVPISNHLYFYWYRQILGQKVEFLVSFYNNEISEKSEIFDDQFSVERPDGSNFTLKIRSTKLEDSAMYFCASRVRKTNTGELFFGEGSRLTVL.

V is TRBV2 and J is TRBJ2-7; the D call may be TRBD1 or TRBD2 (5 bases each). This CDR3 is 15 amino acids long. Trimming removed 3 bases at V and 5 bases at J, with 17 bases between. Germline CDR1 reads SNHLY; CDR2 reads FYNNEI. The CDR3 coding sequence is TGTGCCAGCAGTGAGAGGGTCAGGGTGGTCCACGAGCAGTACTTC. Its protein is CASSERVRVVHEQYF.

The J gene is TRBJ2-3, the V gene TRBV11-2, with D perhaps assigned TRBD1 or TRBD2 (6 bases each). Germline CDR1 is SGHAT and CDR2 is FQNNGV. V shed 3 bases and J shed 4 bases, with 14 bases lying between them. The CDR3 extends over 15 amino acids. The CDR3: CASSLGLGGADTQYF. The CDR3 nucleotides read TGTGCCAGCAGCTTGGGCCTCGGGGGCGCAGATACGCAGTATTTT.

This sequence joins TRBV19 and TRBJ2-2; D call uncertain. In germline, CDR1 is LNHDA, CDR2 SQIVND (reference sequence). V lost 5 bases to trimming and J lost 2 bases, with 9 bases between them. CDR3 size: 14 residues. The CDR3 bases are TGTGCCAGTAGTGTGCCAGTAAACACCGGGGAGCTGTTTTTT. Translation gives CASSVPVNTGELFF.